This T cell receptor beta chain emerged from a study of metastatic and nonmetastatic thyroid tumors. Study in general: Thyroid patients, malignant and benign, had repertoires compared across blood and tumor or nodule tissue.

The CDR3 is made up of 18 amino acids. Germline V gene sequence: CDR1 LNHNV, CDR2 YYDKDF (reference sequence). V lost 0 bases and J lost 7; bases outside the gene matches: 12. TCRdb re-called clones via MiXCR from the PCR reads. The sample contains around 34,000 clones, roughly a fifth of which appear only once. Ahead of thyroid surgery, no patient had received treatment of any kind. This clone was counted ten times or more. J is TRBJ1-5 and V is TRBV15; TRBD1 matches 10 bases. Sample: blood. This TCR was recovered from a female donor with papillary thyroid cancer or a benign thyroid nodule (not recorded which). Some clones in this sample may be carry-over from other donors' samples. DNA for the CDR3: TGTGCCACCAGCAGAGATTGGGGAGCCGGACAGGGGGGCCAGCCCCAGCATTTT. Its translation is CATSRDWGAGQGGQPQHF.